This entry is about one T cell receptor (beta chain). Its cognate antigen has yet to be identified. Base-call qualities are not available, and no considerably larger clone is one nucleotide away. The library was built by means of PCR. Sequencing was carried out with an Illumina HiSeq 2500. To reduce PCR and sequencing biases, unique molecular identifiers were built into the TCR beta cDNA libraries. Every 1 to 10 million input T cells yielded 500,000 or so cDNA molecules, meaning each molecule approximated one T cell. The patient libraries were prepared and sequenced with the same protocol used for the earlier healthy control dataset. Within a given batch, samples were prepared together, multiplexed and sequenced on the same HiSeq lane. The paper's processing steps were these. Raw barcoded reads were processed with MIGEC, discarding single-read molecular identifier groups before consensus assembly and CDR3 extraction. Clonotype tables were post-analysed with VDJtools, normalizing diversity by down-sampling all datasets to the smallest sample size. Repertoire overlap clustering matched CDR3 amino acid but not nucleotide sequences to correct batch-related cross-sample contamination. TCRdb's own reprocessing of the public reads used fastp at Q25 and MiXCR and kept productive beta chains. Rows are unified per CDR3 protein, each entry keeping the most common DNA and genes. TCRdb, rather than the study authors, made the V and J calls. This sample is represented by 650,000 to 850,000 distinct CDR3 sequences; approximately 53% of them were singletons. Roughly 4.4% of the sample lies in the top ten.

This entry comes from a study of post-analysis software for immune sequencing data (dated by TCRdb to between 2014 and 2017). A note on the overall study: Relapsing-remitting, secondary progressive and progressive-relapsing multiple sclerosis were recorded as disease courses, and subtype annotation was lacking for some patients. The patient repertoires were compared against fewer than twelve previously published healthy control repertoires obtained from donors aged about 6 to 26 years. A subset of samples was prepared in parallel using single-end sample barcoding, then pooled and co-amplified after Illumina adapter ligation.

To demonstrate the VDJtools post-analysis software, TCR beta repertoires were profiled from the peripheral blood of about 14 young patients with multiple sclerosis. The multiple sclerosis patients were children and adolescents ranging in age from about 6 to 17 years. V sheds 1 base and J sheds 6 bases, leaving 11 bases between their ends. The CDR3, from cysteine to phenylalanine, totals 13 residues. Only CDR3 DNA remains: 39 bases, in frame from the first base. The germline V gene (reference sequence) supplies CDR1 DFQATT and CDR2 SNEGSKA. The paper as a whole reports these results and caveats: The multiple sclerosis patient group was slightly younger than the control group. Strong co-clustering of samples prepared in the same batch was shown by direct clustering with F measure, prompting a batch-effect correction. Normalized Chao1 diversity was significantly lower in multiple sclerosis patients than controls, suggesting substantial peripheral T-cell clonal expansion. Significantly higher frequencies in patients than in controls were found for several TRBV segments, including TRBV5-6, TRBV5-1 and TRBV20-1.

Sequencing was carried out using blood. The V and J genes are TRBV20-1 and TRBJ2-3, and possibly TRBD2, on 5 matching bases. The sequence came from a girl aged 10 to 17 with multiple sclerosis. The CDR3 reads CSARGGSYDTQYF. The DNA sequence follows: TGCAGTGCTAGAGGAGGGAGTTATGATACGCAGTATTTT.